Each of the 7 T cell receptor beta chains below was sequenced from the same sample in a study of blood T cell repertoires in COVID-19. Sequenced by immunoSEQ multiplex PCR; TCRdb stores in-frame clones only, minus some. The profile shows hundreds of thousands of clones, around 88% of them singletons. The sample taken for sequencing was PBMCs or T cells enriched from blood (not recorded which). Receptor source: a woman aged 45-65 years who had recovered from COVID-19.

This chain connects TRBV6-2 or TRBV6-3 to TRBJ1-5; D is uncertain. Germline CDR1 and CDR2: MNHEY and SVGEGT. This CDR3 is 14 amino acids long. V gave up 0 bases and J gave up 0 bases, with 3 bases separating them. CDR3 region: CASSYSLSNQPQHF. The DNA for the CDR3 is TGTGCCAGCAGTTACTCCCTTAGCAATCAGCCCCAGCATTTT.

The rearrangement links TRBV7-2 to TRBJ1-6; D possibly corresponds to TRBD1 (6 bases). Germline V gives CDR1 SGHTA, CDR2 FQGNSA. Trimming stripped 1 base from V and 7 bases from J, with 17 bases between. The CDR3 is made up of 17 amino acids. The CDR3 sequence is CASSLGSGGQLNSPLHF. The CDR3 nucleotides are TGTGCCAGCAGCTTAGGGTCGGGGGGCCAGTTGAATTCACCCCTCCACTTT. The whole variable domain, filled in from reference TRBV7-2 and TRBJ1-6, reads GAGVSQSPSNKVTEKGKDVELRCDPISGHTALYWYRQSLGQGLEFLIYFQGNSAPDKSGLPSDRFSAERTGGSVSTLTIQRTQQEDSAVYLCASSLGSGGQLNSPLHFGNGTRLTVT.

The gene calls are TRBV5-1 and TRBJ2-4, with D maybe TRBD1 (5 bases). Germline loops: CDR1 SGHRS, CDR2 YFSETQ. The length of the CDR3 is 15 residues. The V and J ends lost 0 bases and 8 bases respectively, with 15 bases between them. The CDR3 spells CASSLASGKGYIQYF. As DNA, the CDR3 is TGCGCCAGCAGCTTGGCCAGTGGTAAGGGGTACATTCAGTACTTC.

This sequence joins TRBV6-1 and TRBJ1-2, with D possibly being TRBD1 (5 bases). V was pared by 0 bases and J by 8 bases, with 16 bases between. Germline CDR1 MNHNS, CDR2 SASEGT. The CDR3 covers 15 residues. The CDR3, as DNA: TGTGCCAGCAGTGAAGCGCTAAAGGGGATTAGGGGCTACACCTTC. It translates to CASSEALKGIRGYTF.

The chain is built from TRBV7-2 and TRBJ1-1; unclear D gene. The CDR3 is 15 amino acids. Trimming left V 3 bases short and J 1 base short, with 12 bases between. Germline V gene lookup returns CDR1 SGHTA and CDR2 FQGNSA. CDR3 bases: TGTGCCAGCAGCTTGGCCCAGGCGAAGAACACTGAAGCTTTCTTT. It yields the protein CASSLAQAKNTEAFF.

With regard to this clone: This CDR3 is also generated by other DNA sequences in the sample. V and J are TRBV30 and TRBJ1-1, with TRBD1 matching over 9 bases. The V gene's germline CDR1 is GTSNPN and CDR2 SVGIG (reference sequence). The CDR3 runs 14 residues. The junction had 3 bases not matched to a gene; V was cut back by 2 bases and J by 2 bases. CDR3 region: CAWSPGQGNTEAFF. The DNA for the CDR3 is TGTGCCTGGAGTCCGGGACAGGGAAACACTGAAGCTTTCTTT.

The V gene is TRBV30, the J gene TRBJ1-3; a possible D gene is TRBD1 (6 bases). Per the germline V gene, CDR1 is GTSNPN and CDR2 is SVGIG (reference sequence). The CDR3 consists of 15 residues. The V gene lost 0 bases and the J gene lost 1 base, with 10 bases spanning the gap. Here the CDR3 reads CAWSVSRGSGNTIYF. The CDR3 bases are TGTGCCTGGAGTGTCTCCAGGGGATCTGGAAACACCATATATTTT.